This TCR beta chain was documented in a study of T-cell memory formation after mild COVID-19. Overall study: The study found TCR clusters largely donor specific. Study conclusions and caveats: Clonal second-wave expansions that peaked on day 37 had unconfirmed SARS-CoV-2 specificity. Cross-reactive memory apparently joined, as some responding clones appeared in pre-infection memory. Among clones contracting day 15 to 85, CD4/CD8 was balanced, whereas later expanders leaned CD4+.

Note on this clonotype: Its antigen is as yet unknown. A read error may produce the germline difference seen at one junction end.

From germline, CDR1 is DFQATT and CDR2 SNEGSKA (reference sequence). The CDR3 length is 14 residues. TCRdb called the 5' RACE reads again in MiXCR, with one record for every CDR3 protein. The sample has 300,000 to 400,000 distinct CDR3 sequences; 13% to 15% are singletons. The V gene is TRBV20-1, the J gene TRBJ1-4; D ambiguous. The clonotype was recovered from a man aged 18 to 30 who had mild COVID-19 (a few samples of this study predate the infection). Cell type and time point are not known. Input material: PBMCs or a T cell subset sorted from them (not recorded which). The CDR3 bases are TGCAGTGCTAGAGATCCCCTCCAGAATGATAAACTGTTTTTT. It yields the protein CSARDPLQNDKLFF.